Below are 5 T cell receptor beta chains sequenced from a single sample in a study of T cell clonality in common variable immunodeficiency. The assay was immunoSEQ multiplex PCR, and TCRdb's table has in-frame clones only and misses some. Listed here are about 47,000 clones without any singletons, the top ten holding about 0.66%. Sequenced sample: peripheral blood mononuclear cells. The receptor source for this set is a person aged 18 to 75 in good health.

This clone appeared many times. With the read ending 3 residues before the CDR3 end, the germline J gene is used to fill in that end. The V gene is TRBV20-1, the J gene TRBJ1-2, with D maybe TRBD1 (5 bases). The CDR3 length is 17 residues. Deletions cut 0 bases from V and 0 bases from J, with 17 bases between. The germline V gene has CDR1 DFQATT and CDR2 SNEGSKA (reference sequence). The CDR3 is CSARDPEPRGSNYGYTF. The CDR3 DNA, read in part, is TGCAGTGCTAGAGATCCGGAACCCCGGGGGTCTAACTATGGC.

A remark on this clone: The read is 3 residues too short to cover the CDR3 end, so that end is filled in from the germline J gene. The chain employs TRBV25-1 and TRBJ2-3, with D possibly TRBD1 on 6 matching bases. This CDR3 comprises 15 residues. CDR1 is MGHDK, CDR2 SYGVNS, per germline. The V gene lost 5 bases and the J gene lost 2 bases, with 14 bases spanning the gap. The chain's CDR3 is CASSPGATITDTQYF. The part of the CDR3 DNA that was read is TGTGCCAGCAGTCCAGGGGCGACAATCACAGATACG.

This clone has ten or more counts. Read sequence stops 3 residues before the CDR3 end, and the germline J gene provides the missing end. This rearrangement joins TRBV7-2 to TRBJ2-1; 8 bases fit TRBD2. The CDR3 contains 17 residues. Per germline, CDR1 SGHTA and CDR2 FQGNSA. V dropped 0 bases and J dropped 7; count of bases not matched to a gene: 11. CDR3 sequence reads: CASSLARFLAGENEQFF. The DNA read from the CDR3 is TGTGCCAGCAGCTTAGCGCGATTCCTAGCGGGTGAAAATGAG.

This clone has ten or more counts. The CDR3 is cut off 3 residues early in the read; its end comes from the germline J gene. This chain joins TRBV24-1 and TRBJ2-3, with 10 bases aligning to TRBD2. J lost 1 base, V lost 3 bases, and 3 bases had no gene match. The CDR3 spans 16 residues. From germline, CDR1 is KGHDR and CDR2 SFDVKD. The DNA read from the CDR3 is TGTGCCACCAGTGATGCCCTAGCGGGGGGCACAGATACG. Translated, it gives CATSDALAGGTDT. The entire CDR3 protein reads CATSDALAGGTDTQYF.

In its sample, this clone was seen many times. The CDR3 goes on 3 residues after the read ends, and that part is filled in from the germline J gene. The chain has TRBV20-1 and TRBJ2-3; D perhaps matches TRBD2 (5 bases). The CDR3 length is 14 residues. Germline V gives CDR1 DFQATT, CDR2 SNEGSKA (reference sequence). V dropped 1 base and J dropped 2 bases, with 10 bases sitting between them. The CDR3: CSARVPGSTDTQYF. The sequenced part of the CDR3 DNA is TGCAGTGCTAGAGTTCCGGGGTCCACAGATACG.